These 32 T cell receptor beta chains were sequenced from one sample in a study of blood T cell repertoires in COVID-19. Data came from immunoSEQ multiplex PCR; TCRdb stores just in-frame clones and leaves some out. The sample carries some 70,000 clones, 60% to 80% recorded once. Specimen: peripheral blood. These receptors all stem from an older woman with acute or convalescent COVID-19.

This clone was recorded a few times. The V and J genes are TRBV6-2 or TRBV6-3 and TRBJ2-7; D is undetermined. The CDR3 runs 15 residues. V was clipped by 0 bases and J by 4 bases, with 13 bases between them. Germline CDR1 is MNHEY and CDR2 is SVGEGT. CDR3 loop: CASSYSRQAPYEQYF. CDR3 DNA: TGTGCCAGCAGTTACTCCCGGCAGGCCCCGTACGAGCAGTACTTC.

V is TRBV4-3 and J is TRBJ2-2; D unresolved. Trimming stripped 4 bases from V and 6 bases from J, with 9 bases between. The CDR3 totals 13 residues. Germline V gene data show CDR1 as LGHNA and CDR2 as YSLEER. CDR3 nucleotide sequence: TGCGCCAGCAGCCCAGGTCTCGCCGGGGAGCTGTTTTTT. Residues: CASSPGLAGELFF.

This CDR3 is CASSQEKGAPSGANVLTF. CDR3 in DNA: TGTGCCAGCAGCCAAGAAAAAGGGGCCCCCTCTGGGGCCAACGTCCTGACTTTC. The rearrangement links TRBV3-1 (or the pseudogene TRBV3-2) to TRBJ2-6, with D maybe TRBD1 (5 bases). V shed 0 bases and J shed 0 bases, with 12 bases lying between them. The germline gives CDR1 LGHDT, CDR2 YNNKEL (reference sequence). This CDR3 region has 18 residues.

This clone was seen only a few times. The rearrangement uses TRBV19 and TRBJ1-2; a weak D match, TRBD1 (6 bases). This CDR3 comprises 11 residues. Germline V CDR1 and CDR2: LNHDA, SQIVND (reference sequence). V was pared by 7 bases and J by 9 bases, with 12 bases between. The CDR3 loop reads CASKQGISYTF. CDR3 nucleotide sequence: TGTGCCAGTAAACAGGGCATAAGCTACACCTTC.

The J gene is TRBJ2-2, the V gene TRBV18; D unresolved. CDR3 size: 12 residues. The V end lost 3 bases, the J end lost 6 bases, and 5 bases lay between the germline ends. CDR1 is KGHSH and CDR2 is LQKENI in the germline V gene. The CDR3 reads CASSPEAGELFF. The CDR3 bases are TGTGCCAGCTCACCCGAGGCCGGGGAGCTGTTTTTT.

The V call is TRBV30, the J call TRBJ1-2; D gene unclear. Trimming took off 0 bases at V and 4 bases at J, with 12 bases between the two ends. Looked up from germline, CDR1 is GTSNPN and CDR2 is SVGIG (reference sequence). This CDR3 has 14 amino acids. CDR3 DNA: TGTGCCTGGAGTGTAACGGGGTTGGGCTATGGCTACACCTTC. Translating it yields CAWSVTGLGYGYTF.

The chain recombines TRBV12-5 with TRBJ2-6; unclear D gene. This CDR3 is built from 14 residues. Trimming shortened V by 6 bases and J by 1 base, and 7 bases separated the two germline ends. Germline CDR1 is LGHNT and CDR2 is FRNRAP. For the CDR3, the DNA is TGTGCTAGTGGACTTGTATCTGGGGCCAACGTCCTGACTTTC. It yields the protein CASGLVSGANVLTF.

Only a few counts were recorded for this clone. The gene calls are TRBV12-3 or TRBV12-4 and TRBJ2-7, with D possibly being TRBD1 (6 bases). Trimming pared 5 bases from V and 4 bases from J, leaving 12 bases between. CDR3 size: 13 residues. This CDR3 is CASSPQQGYEQYF. The DNA for the CDR3 is TGTGCCAGCAGTCCGCAGCAGGGGTACGAGCAGTACTTC.

The V call is TRBV6-5, the J call TRBJ2-2; possible D gene TRBD2, 7 bases. Germline CDR1 and CDR2: MNHEY and SVGAGI. This CDR3 is 15 amino acids long. The ends were cut back, 6 bases at V and 3 bases at J, with 14 bases in the middle. As DNA, the CDR3 is TGTGCCAGCAGCAGCCCCGGGGGGCACACCGGGGAGCTGTTTTTT. Its protein is CASSSPGGHTGELFF.

The rearrangement joins TRBV2 to TRBJ1-4; 9 bases fit TRBD1. The germline V gene encodes CDR1 SNHLY and CDR2 FYNNEI. The CDR3 totals 16 residues. Trimming at V came to 6 bases and at J to 8 bases, leaving 13 bases not matched to a gene. CDR3 in DNA: TGTGCCAGCAGAGATCGGACAGGGGCGGTTCGCGAAAAACTGTTTTTT. Its translation is CASRDRTGAVREKLFF.

The chain uses TRBV28 and TRBJ2-5; no reliable D call. Deletions cut 1 base from V and 1 base from J, with 10 bases between. The CDR3 covers 15 residues. The V gene's germline CDR1 is MDHEN and CDR2 SYDVKM. The CDR3 here is CASSLFGRLQETQYF. CDR3 nucleotide sequence: TGTGCCAGCAGTTTATTCGGCAGGCTCCAAGAGACCCAGTACTTC.

V usage is TRBV14 and J usage is TRBJ1-2; maybe TRBD1 (6 bases). Trimming removed 0 bases at V and 12 bases at J, with 14 bases between. This CDR3 has 13 amino acids. Germline V gives CDR1 SGHDN, CDR2 FVKESK. The CDR3, as DNA: TGTGCCAGCAGCCAAGATATACAGGGCGAGGACACCTTC. Its protein product is CASSQDIQGEDTF.

The chain uses TRBV25-1 and TRBJ1-2, with TRBD1 matching over 8 bases. The germline V gene encodes CDR1 MGHDK and CDR2 SYGVNS. This CDR3 has 13 residues. V shed 4 bases and J 10 bases; nucleotides not matched to a gene: 8. CDR3 nucleotides: TGTGCCAGCAGTGCCCCGGACAGGGCGACCTACACCTTC. Residues: CASSAPDRATYTF.

The V call is TRBV30, the J call TRBJ1-1, with 8 bases aligning to TRBD1. V lost 0 bases, J lost 2 bases, and 2 bases stayed unmatched. The CDR3 consists of 14 residues. Germline values: CDR1 GTSNPN, CDR2 SVGIG (reference sequence). CDR3 region: CAWSVTGGNTEAFF. The CDR3 DNA follows: TGTGCCTGGAGTGTAACAGGGGGAAACACTGAAGCTTTCTTT. Using reference TRBV30 and TRBJ1-1 for the parts outside the CDR3, the full variable domain is SQTIHQWPATLVQPVGSPLSLECTVEGTSNPNLYWYRQAAGRGLQLLFYSVGIGQISSEVPQNLSASRPQDRQFILSSKKLLLSDSGFYLCAWSVTGGNTEAFFGQGTRLTVV.

This chain connects TRBV7-3 to TRBJ1-1; TRBD1 agrees at 8 bases. The length of the CDR3 is 13 residues. Germline CDR1 reads SGHTA; CDR2 reads FQGTGA. The junction had 6 bases not matched to a gene; V was cut back by 5 bases and J by 7 bases. CDR3 DNA: TGTGCCAGCAGCCGAGCAGGGGGCGATGAAGCTTTCTTT. As protein: CASSRAGGDEAFF. Looking up the rest from reference TRBV7-3 and TRBJ1-1 gives the full variable domain: GAGVSQTPSNKVTEKGKYVELRCDPISGHTALYWYRQSLGQGPEFLIYFQGTGAADDSGLPNDRFFAVRPEGSVSTLKIQRTERGDSAVYLCASSRAGGDEAFFGQGTRLTVV.

The V gene is TRBV5-4, the J gene TRBJ2-5; 8 nucleotides line up with TRBD2. V gave up 1 base and J gave up 4 bases; unmatched junction bases: 3. The length of the CDR3 is 14 residues. CDR1 and CDR2 from the germline V gene are SGHNT and YYREEE (reference sequence). CDR3 region: CASSLRLAGETQYF. The CDR3 DNA reads as TGTGCCAGCAGCTTGAGGCTAGCGGGAGAGACCCAGTACTTC.

CDR3: CASSLLLFGRGQPEAFF. CDR3 DNA: TGTGCCAGCAGCTTATTATTATTCGGGCGAGGACAGCCCGAAGCTTTCTTT. This chain uses TRBV7-8 with TRBJ1-1, with a possible D match to TRBD1 (6 bases). Germline V gene data show CDR1 as SGHVS and CDR2 as FQNEAQ. V lost 2 bases and J lost 8, with 24 bases in between. This CDR3 is built from 17 residues. The complete variable domain, with remaining parts taken from reference TRBV7-8 and TRBJ1-1, reads GAGVSQSPRYKVAKRGQDVALRCDPISGHVSLFWYQQALGQGPEFLTYFQNEAQLDKSGLPSDRFFAERPEGSVSTLKIQRTQQEDSAVYLCASSLLLFGRGQPEAFFGQGTRLTVV.

To note about this clone: This same CDR3 is encoded by further DNA sequences in the sample. J is TRBJ1-1 and V is TRBV9, with a tentative D call TRBD1 (6 bases). Germline V gives CDR1 SGDLS, CDR2 YYNGEE. V was clipped by 0 bases and J by 5 bases, with 11 bases between them. The CDR3 covers 14 residues. CDR3 nucleotide sequence: TGTGCCAGCAGCGTAGTAGGGGGAGAAACTGAAGCTTTCTTT. Its protein product is CASSVVGGETEAFF.

The chain has TRBV2 and TRBJ2-7, with D perhaps TRBD1 (6 bases). V was pared by 0 bases and J by 5 bases, with 11 bases between. The CDR3 has 14 residues. CDR1 and CDR2 from the germline V gene are SNHLY and FYNNEI. The CDR3 region has the DNA TGTGCCAGCAGTGAAGCGGACAGTCTCAACGAGCAGTACTTC. Amino acid sequence: CASSEADSLNEQYF.

This chain links TRBV9 with TRBJ2-3; D may be TRBD2 (6 bases). V lost 1 base and J 3 bases, leaving 15 bases between the germline ends. Per germline, CDR1 SGDLS and CDR2 YYNGEE. This CDR3 region has 16 residues. CDR3 sequence: CASSVFSGGGTDTQYF. CDR3 bases: TGTGCCAGCAGCGTATTCTCCGGTGGGGGGACAGATACGCAGTATTTT.

This rearrangement joins TRBV30 to TRBJ2-7; 7 bases fit TRBD2. The V gene's germline CDR1 is GTSNPN and CDR2 SVGIG (reference sequence). J was trimmed by 0 bases and V by 4 bases; bases with no gene match: 6. This CDR3 is built from 14 residues. CDR3 coding DNA: TGTGCCTGGACAAAAGCGGGGAGCTCCTACGAGCAGTACTTC. Translating it yields CAWTKAGSSYEQYF.

The chain links TRBV5-4 to TRBJ2-2; 10 bases are shared with TRBD2. The junction had 5 bases not matched to a gene; V was cut back by 3 bases and J by 3 bases. The CDR3 is made up of 16 amino acids. CDR1 is SGHNT and CDR2 is YYREEE in the germline V gene (reference sequence). The CDR3 spells CASSSLLAGYTGELFF. The CDR3 DNA reads as TGTGCCAGCAGCTCTCTACTAGCGGGGTACACCGGGGAGCTGTTTTTT.

This chain uses TRBV30 with TRBJ2-2; 8 bases fit TRBD2. CDR1 is GTSNPN and CDR2 is SVGIG in the germline V gene (reference sequence). The ends lost 4 bases at V and 3 bases at J; junction bases unmatched: 7. This CDR3 is 15 amino acids long. CDR3 sequence reads: CAWTLGLGDTGELFF. DNA of the CDR3: TGTGCCTGGACTTTGGGACTAGGAGACACCGGGGAGCTGTTTTTT.

The V and J genes are TRBV6-5 and TRBJ2-7; possible D gene TRBD1, 6 bases. CDR1 and CDR2 (germline): MNHEY, SVGAGI. Trimming removed 6 bases from V and 2 bases from J, with 14 bases in between. The CDR3 is 14 amino acids. The CDR3 is CASSLQGLPYEQYF. CDR3 bases: TGTGCCAGCAGCCTACAGGGCCTACCCTACGAGCAGTACTTC.

The chain employs TRBV29-1 and TRBJ1-4; possibly TRBD1 for D (6 bases). CDR3 length: 14 residues. The germline V gene has CDR1 SQVTM and CDR2 ANQGSEA. Trimming pared 3 bases from V and 7 bases from J, leaving 15 bases between. The CDR3 loop reads CSVEGGGTSEKLFF. The CDR3 bases are TGCAGCGTTGAGGGCGGGGGGACAAGTGAAAAACTGTTTTTT.

The gene calls are TRBV7-3 and TRBJ1-1, with D unresolved. This CDR3 region has 16 residues. Trimming took 0 bases from V and 0 from J, leaving 11 bases between them. In germline, CDR1 is SGHTA, CDR2 FQGTGA. CDR3 DNA: TGTGCCAGCAGCTTAACGGGTACAGCAATGAACACTGAAGCTTTCTTT. Residues: CASSLTGTAMNTEAFF. Drawing the rest from reference TRBV7-3 and TRBJ1-1, the complete variable domain is GAGVSQTPSNKVTEKGKYVELRCDPISGHTALYWYRQSLGQGPEFLIYFQGTGAADDSGLPNDRFFAVRPEGSVSTLKIQRTERGDSAVYLCASSLTGTAMNTEAFFGQGTRLTVV.

This chain links TRBV27 with TRBJ1-1; D is possibly TRBD1 (5 bases). V lost 5 bases to trimming and J lost 10 bases, with 14 bases between them. Germline CDR1 and CDR2: MNHEY and SMNVEV (reference sequence). This CDR3 has 12 amino acids. The CDR3 DNA reads TGTGCCAGCAGTGCGTCCCAGACAGTAGCTTTCTTT. It specifies CASSASQTVAFF.

The rearrangement uses TRBV19 and TRBJ1-6; no clear D. CDR1 and CDR2 (germline): LNHDA, SQIVND (reference sequence). Trimming cost V 6 bases and J 10 bases, with 19 bases left between them. CDR3 length: 15 amino acids. The CDR3 sequence is CASSTGEVGRSPLHF. The CDR3 DNA follows: TGTGCCAGTAGCACGGGAGAGGTGGGAAGATCACCCCTCCACTTT.

The J gene is TRBJ2-3, the V gene TRBV5-4; TRBD2 matches at 11 bases. V lost 3 bases to trimming and J lost 6 bases; unmatched junction nucleotides: 3. The CDR3 extends over 14 amino acids. In germline, CDR1 is SGHNT, CDR2 YYREEE (reference sequence). The DNA of the CDR3 is TGTGCCAGCAGCTCCCTAGCGGGGGGCGATACGCAGTATTTT. This gives the protein CASSSLAGGDTQYF.

This clone was recorded at least ten times. V and J are TRBV5-1 and TRBJ2-5; 7 bases line up with TRBD2. The CDR3 is 16 amino acids. CDR1 is SGHRS, CDR2 YFSETQ, per germline. J lost 0 bases, V lost 6 bases, and 11 bases had no gene match. The CDR3 spells CASTPGSSGYQETQYF. The CDR3 nucleotides read TGCGCCAGCACCCCGGGGTCTAGCGGCTACCAAGAGACCCAGTACTTC.

V is TRBV7-6 and J is TRBJ1-5; D gene ambiguous. The V end was cut by 1 base, the J end by 2 bases, with 9 bases between. Germline V lookup: CDR1 SGHVS, CDR2 FNYEAQ. The CDR3 contains 15 residues. In DNA, the CDR3 is TGTGCCAGCAGCTTAGGAGCGGCAGGCAATCAGCCCCAGCATTTT. Translation gives CASSLGAAGNQPQHF.

V gene TRBV19 combines with J gene TRBJ1-1; TRBD1 might be the D (5 bases). The V gene lost 6 bases and the J gene lost 9 bases, with 17 bases spanning the gap. This CDR3 contains 13 residues. CDR1 and CDR2 (germline): LNHDA, SQIVND (reference sequence). CDR3 sequence (DNA): TGTGCCAGTAGCCAGGGCATAAGCAGTAAAGCTTTCTTT. It is translated as CASSQGISSKAFF.